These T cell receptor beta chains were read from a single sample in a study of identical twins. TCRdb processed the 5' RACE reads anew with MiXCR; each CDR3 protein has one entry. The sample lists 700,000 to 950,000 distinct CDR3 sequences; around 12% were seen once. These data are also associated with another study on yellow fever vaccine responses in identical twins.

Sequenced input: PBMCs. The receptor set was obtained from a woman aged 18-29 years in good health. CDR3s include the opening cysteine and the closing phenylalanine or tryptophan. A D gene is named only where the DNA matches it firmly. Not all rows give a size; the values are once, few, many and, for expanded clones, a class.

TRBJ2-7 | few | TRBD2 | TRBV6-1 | CASHHGGRGGEQYF | TGTGCCAGCCACCACGGCGGGAGGGGCGGTGAGCAGTACTTC
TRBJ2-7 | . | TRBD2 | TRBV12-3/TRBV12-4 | CASSSLSRGLAVSYEQYF | TGTGCCAGCAGTTCACTTTCCAGGGGACTAGCCGTATCCTACGAGCAGTACTTC
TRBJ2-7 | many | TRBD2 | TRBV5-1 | CASSTGLAGREQYF | TGCGCCAGCAGCACGGGACTAGCGGGACGTGAGCAGTACTTC
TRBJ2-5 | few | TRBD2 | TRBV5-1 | CASSFTLAGGMETQYF | TGCGCCAGCAGCTTCACCCTTGCGGGGGGAATGGAGACCCAGTACTTC
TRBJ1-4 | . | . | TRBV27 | CASSLSPATVEKLFF | TGTGCCAGCAGTTTATCACCCGCGACAGTCGAAAAACTGTTTTTT
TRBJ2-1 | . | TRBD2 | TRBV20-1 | CSAILAGVSAYNEQFF | TGCAGTGCTATATTGGCGGGAGTTTCGGCTTACAATGAGCAGTTCTTC
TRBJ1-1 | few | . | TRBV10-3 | CAISESSRRNTEAFF | TGTGCCATCAGTGAGTCGAGTCGCAGAAACACTGAAGCTTTCTTT
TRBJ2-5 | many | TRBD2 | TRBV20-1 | CSASQQRGKETQYF | TGCAGTGCTAGCCAACAGCGGGGTAAAGAGACCCAGTACTTC
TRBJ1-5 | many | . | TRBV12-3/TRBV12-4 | CASSLSGPQHF | TGTGCCAGCAGTTTGTCGGGGCCCCAGCATTTT
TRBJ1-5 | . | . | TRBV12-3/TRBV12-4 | CASSTGALNQPQHF | TGTGCCAGCAGTACGGGGGCCCTCAATCAGCCCCAGCATTTT
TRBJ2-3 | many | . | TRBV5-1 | CASSLDGSTDTQYF | TGTGCCAGCAGCTTAGATGGCAGCACAGATACGCAGTATTTT
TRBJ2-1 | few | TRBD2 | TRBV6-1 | CASSLGLGSGSHNEQFF | TGTGCCAGCAGCCTAGGGTTGGGTAGCGGGAGTCACAATGAGCAGTTCTTC
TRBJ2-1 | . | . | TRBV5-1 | CASSLGGDAYNEQFF | TGCGCCAGCAGCTTGGGGGGGGACGCCTACAATGAGCAGTTCTTC
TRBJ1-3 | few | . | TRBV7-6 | CASSLSQGPGNTIYF | TGTGCCAGCAGCTTGTCACAGGGACCCGGAAACACCATATATTTT
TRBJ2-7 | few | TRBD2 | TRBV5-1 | CASSAPGLSYEQYF | TGCGCCAGCAGCGCCCCGGGACTATCCTACGAGCAGTACTTC
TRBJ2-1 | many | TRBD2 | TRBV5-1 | CASSFRSGVRDNEQFF | TGCGCCAGCAGCTTCCGAAGCGGGGTTAGGGACAATGAGCAGTTCTTC
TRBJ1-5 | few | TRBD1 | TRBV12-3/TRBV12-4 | CASSPTGLSNQPQHF | TGTGCCAGCAGTCCGACAGGGCTTAGCAATCAGCCCCAGCATTTT
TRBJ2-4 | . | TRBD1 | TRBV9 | CASSRSTGSDIQYF | TGTGCCAGCAGCCGGTCGACAGGGTCGGACATTCAGTACTTC
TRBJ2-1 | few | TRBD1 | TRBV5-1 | CASRDGTGGPSSSYNEQFF | TGCGCCAGCAGGGACGGGACAGGGGGGCCCTCTAGCTCCTACAATGAGCAGTTCTTC
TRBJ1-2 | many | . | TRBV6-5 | CASGRPNYGYTF | TGTGCCAGCGGGCGGCCCAACTATGGCTACACCTTC
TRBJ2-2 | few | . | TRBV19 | CASASGTNTGELFF | TGTGCCAGTGCCTCCGGGACGAACACCGGGGAGCTGTTTTTT
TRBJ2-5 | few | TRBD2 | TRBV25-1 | CASSGPDGTSGREEETQYF | TGTGCCAGCAGTGGACCAGATGGGACTAGCGGGAGGGAAGAGGAGACCCAGTACTTC
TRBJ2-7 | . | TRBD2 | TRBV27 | CASSTVAGGFEQYF | TGTGCCAGCAGTACCGTAGCGGGAGGGTTCGAGCAGTACTTC
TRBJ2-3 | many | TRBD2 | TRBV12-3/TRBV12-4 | CASRLAGGLSTDTQYF | TGTGCCAGCAGACTAGCGGGGGGGCTTAGCACAGATACGCAGTATTTT
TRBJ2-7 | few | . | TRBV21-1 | CASSSQSGYEQYF | TGTGCCAGCAGCTCCCAGTCTGGGTACGAGCAGTACTTC
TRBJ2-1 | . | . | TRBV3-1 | CASSHLRAADSYNEQFF | TGTGCCAGCAGCCACCTAAGGGCAGCCGACTCCTACAATGAGCAGTTCTTC
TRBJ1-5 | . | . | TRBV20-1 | CSARDPAGDRDQPQHF | TGCAGTGCTAGAGATCCGGCAGGGGATCGGGATCAGCCCCAGCATTTT
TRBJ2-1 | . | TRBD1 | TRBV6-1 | CASKRRTGPTNNEQFF | TGTGCCAGCAAACGCCGGACAGGGCCCACTAACAATGAGCAGTTCTTC
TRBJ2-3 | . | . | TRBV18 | CASSPDLQTDTQYF | TGTGCCAGCTCACCGGATCTGCAGACAGATACGCAGTATTTT
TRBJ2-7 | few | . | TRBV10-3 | CAIWRGRFYEQYF | TGTGCCATCTGGAGGGGGCGGTTCTACGAGCAGTACTTC
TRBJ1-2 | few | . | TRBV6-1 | CASSELWMSYGYTF | TGTGCCAGCAGTGAACTCTGGATGAGCTATGGCTACACCTTC
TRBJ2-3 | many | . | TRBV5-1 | CASSPLGGTDTQYF | TGCGCCAGCAGCCCTTTGGGCGGCACAGATACGCAGTATTTT
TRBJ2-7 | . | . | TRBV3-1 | CASSQTGMVYEQYF | TGTGCCAGCAGCCAAACGGGGATGGTTTACGAGCAGTACTTC
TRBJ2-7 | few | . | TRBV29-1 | CSITAFSGDEQYF | TGCAGCATTACTGCTTTTAGTGGCGACGAGCAGTACTTC
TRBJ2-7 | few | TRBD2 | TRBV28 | CASSSGLAGVRQYF | TGTGCCAGCAGTTCCGGACTAGCGGGAGTGCGTCAGTACTTC
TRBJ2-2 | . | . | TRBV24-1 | CATSDGGDGELFF | TGTGCCACCAGTGATGGGGGTGACGGGGAGCTGTTTTTT
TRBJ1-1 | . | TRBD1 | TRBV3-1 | CASSPGTGAVLAFF | TGTGCCAGCAGCCCAGGGACAGGGGCTGTTTTAGCTTTCTTT
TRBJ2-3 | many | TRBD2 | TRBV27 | CASSIGLAASTDTQYF | TGTGCCAGCAGTATCGGACTAGCGGCATCGACAGATACGCAGTATTTT
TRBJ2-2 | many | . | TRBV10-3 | CAISESDGGGELFF | TGTGCCATCAGTGAGTCGGACGGCGGCGGGGAGCTGTTTTTT
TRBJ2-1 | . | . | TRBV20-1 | CSASRAAWVNEQFF | TGCAGTGCTAGTCGAGCAGCCTGGGTGAATGAGCAGTTCTTC
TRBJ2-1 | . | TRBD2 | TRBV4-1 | CASSLGLAGGGGEQFF | TGCGCCAGCAGCCTCGGACTAGCGGGAGGTGGTGGTGAGCAGTTCTTC
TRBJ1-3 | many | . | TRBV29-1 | CSVRGDSGNTIYF | TGCAGCGTCCGCGGGGACTCTGGAAACACCATATATTTT
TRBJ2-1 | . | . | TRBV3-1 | CASSHGQRGYEQFF | TGTGCCAGCAGCCACGGCCAAAGGGGCTACGAGCAGTTCTTC
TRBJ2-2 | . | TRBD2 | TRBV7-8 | CASSHHASGSTGELFF | TGTGCCAGCAGCCACCATGCTAGCGGAAGCACCGGGGAGCTGTTTTTT
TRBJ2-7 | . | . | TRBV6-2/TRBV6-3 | CASSYWPSYEQYF | TGTGCCAGCAGTTACTGGCCCTCCTACGAGCAGTACTTC
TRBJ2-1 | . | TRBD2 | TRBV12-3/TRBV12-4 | CASTRRLAGENEQFF | TGTGCCAGCACCCGGCGTCTAGCGGGGGAGAATGAGCAGTTCTTC
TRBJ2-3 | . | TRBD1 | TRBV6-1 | CATSTGTGDADTQYF | TGTGCCACCTCCACCGGGACAGGGGATGCAGATACGCAGTATTTT
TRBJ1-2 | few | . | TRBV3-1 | CASSRQRLEGYTF | TGTGCCAGCAGCCGACAGCGGCTGGAGGGCTACACCTTC
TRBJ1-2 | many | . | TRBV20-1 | CSARDGVYGYTF | TGCAGTGCTAGAGATGGAGTCTATGGCTACACCTTC
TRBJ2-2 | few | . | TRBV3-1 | CASSPPPAGELFF | TGTGCCAGCAGCCCCCCCCCGGCCGGGGAGCTGTTTTTT
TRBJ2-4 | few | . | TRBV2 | CASSDSEIAKNIQYF | TGTGCCAGCAGTGATTCAGAAATAGCCAAAAACATTCAGTACTTC
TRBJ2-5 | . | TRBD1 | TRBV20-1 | CSAGGQGGETQYF | TGCAGTGCTGGGGGACAGGGAGGAGAGACCCAGTACTTC
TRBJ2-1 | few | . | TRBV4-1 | CASSVPTSFEQFF | TGCGCCAGCAGCGTTCCGACTAGTTTTGAGCAGTTCTTC
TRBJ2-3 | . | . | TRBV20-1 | CSAEGVSVTPDTQYF | TGCAGTGCTGAGGGGGTTTCAGTGACTCCAGATACGCAGTATTTT
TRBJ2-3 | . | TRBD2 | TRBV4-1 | CASSQGLAGGPFRDTQYF | TGCGCCAGCAGCCAAGGCCTAGCGGGAGGGCCTTTTAGAGATACGCAGTATTTT